A single sample gave rise to the 19 T cell receptor beta chains below, sequenced in a study of tumor-infiltrating lymphocytes in primary liver carcinoma. Out of unsorted whole blood came the blood RNA, and germline DNA was extracted as well. A constant-region primer served to make TCR beta cDNA from about 530 ng total RNA. Slightly modified ARM-PCR, run as three nested multiplex PCR rounds, produced the TCR beta libraries. Both of the initial two PCR rounds ran for about 9 cycles and employed TRBV1-TRBV30 forward primers alongside a C-beta reverse primer. Each CDR3 protein is one row after TCRdb ran MiXCR on the multiplex PCR reads. The sample has 300,000 to 350,000 distinct CDR3 sequences, less than 70% seen once. The sequencing sample was made of peripheral blood. Receptor source: a man between 40 and 49 years old with primary liver carcinoma and hepatitis B virus infection.

The J gene is TRBJ1-1, the V gene TRBV11-3; no clear D gene. This CDR3 has 13 residues. Germline CDR1 SGHNT, CDR2 YENEEA. Trimming stripped 8 bases from V and 7 bases from J, with 17 bases between. This CDR3 is CASGRAQRCEAFF. The CDR3 bases are TGTGCCAGCGGTCGAGCTCAACGTTGTGAAGCTTTCTTT.

About this clonotype itself: A clone one base away is much larger, so this may be a read error. This chain connects TRBV4-1 to TRBJ2-1, with D maybe TRBD2 (5 bases). CDR1 is MGHRA and CDR2 is YSYEKL in the germline V gene. V was trimmed by 0 bases and J by 9 bases, leaving 9 bases between them. CDR3 length: 13 amino acids. The CDR3 nucleotides are TGCGCCAGCAGCCAAGATCTTAGCGTTGAGCAGTTCTTC. As protein: CASSQDLSVEQFF.

Worth noting for this clonotype: This may arise from a read error, as a much more abundant clone is one base away. The CDR3 loop reads CASGLSPPGLAGVVDTQYF. CDR3 nucleotides: TGTGCCAGCGGCTTATCACCACCGGGACTAGCGGGCGTGGTAGATACGCAGTATTTT. This sequence joins TRBV13 and TRBJ2-3, with 12 nucleotides matching TRBD2. The CDR3 length is 19 residues. CDR1 and CDR2 (germline): PRHDT, FYEKMQ (reference sequence).

Details on this clonotype: This may be a read error: a much more frequent sequence differs by one nucleotide. The chain has TRBV4-2 and TRBJ1-5; no clear D. The germline gives CDR1 LGHNA, CDR2 YNFKEQ. The CDR3 has 15 residues. DNA of the CDR3: TGTGCCTGCAGCCAAGATGATGGTGTCAATCAGCCCCAGCATTTT. Translating gives CACSQDDGVNQPQHF.

The count of this clonotype is one. A junction end diverges from the germline sequence, so it may reflect a read error. The rearrangement links TRBV11-2 to TRBJ1-6, with unresolved D. Per germline, CDR1 SGHAT and CDR2 FQNNGV. The CDR3 consists of 14 residues. CDR3 DNA: TGTGCAAGCAGCTTAGGGAGGGTGGCTCCACCCCTCCACTTT. Its translation is CASSLGRVAPPLHF.

This clonotype has just one count. A clone one base away is much larger, so this may be a read error. V gene TRBV6-5 combines with J gene TRBJ2-5; a weak D match, TRBD2 (6 bases). Germline V lookup: CDR1 MNHEY, CDR2 SVGAGI. The CDR3 runs 14 residues. The CDR3 reads CASCYSSAGRTQYF. CDR3 bases: TGTGCCAGCTGTTACTCGTCGGCGGGGAGGACCCAGTACTTC.

This clonotype was counted ten times or more. This chain joins TRBV10-3 and TRBJ2-7; 10 nucleotides match TRBD2. This CDR3 spans 13 amino acids. Germline V gene sequence: CDR1 ENHRY, CDR2 SYGVKD. The CDR3 coding sequence is TGTGCAGCGGGAGGGGTATCGGACGACGAGCAGTACTTC. It specifies CAAGGVSDDEQYF.

On this clonotype: A much more abundant neighbour one base away suggests this may be a read error. The chain links TRBV12-3 or TRBV12-4 to TRBJ2-1; 7 bases line up with TRBD2. V lost 7 bases to trimming and J lost 0 bases; unmatched junction nucleotides: 9. The CDR3 totals 16 residues. In DNA, the CDR3 is TGTGCCAGCAATGCTGGACTAGAGAGCTCCTACAATGAGCAGTTCTTC. Translating gives CASNAGLESSYNEQFF.

In this sample, this clonotype turned up once. The chain couples TRBV21-1 to TRBJ2-7; TRBD1 is the table's D call and was not checked against the DNA. TRBV21-1 is classified as a pseudogene. The CDR3 sequence is 16 residues long. The CDR3 loop is CASSETGTDSSYERYF. The CDR3 nucleotides read TGTGCCAGCAGCGAGACAGGGACGGACAGCTCCTACGAGCGGTACTTC.

This clonotype was observed a handful of times. The chain links TRBV5-1 to TRBJ1-5, with 7 positions matching TRBD1. The V and J ends lost 0 bases and 6 bases, in that order; junction bases with no gene match: 6. The CDR3 is made up of 15 amino acids. Germline lookup yields CDR1 SGHRS and CDR2 YFSETQ. The CDR3 reads CASSLGGGVRQPQHF. The CDR3 DNA sequence: TGCGCCAGCAGCTTGGGAGGGGGCGTTCGTCAGCCCCAGCATTTT.

Many counts were recorded for this clonotype. The CDR3 sequence: CASSRLAFSYEQYF. The CDR3 nucleotides read TGTGCCAGCAGTCGACTAGCGTTCTCCTACGAGCAGTACTTC. The rearrangement links TRBV6-2 or TRBV6-3 to TRBJ2-7; 8 bases agree with TRBD2. Germline CDR1 and CDR2: MNHEY and SVGEGT. V gave up 5 bases and J gave up 0 bases; unmatched junction bases: 3. The CDR3 extends over 14 amino acids.

This clonotype has just one count. With a much larger clone just one base away, this may be a read error. The CDR3 DNA reads as TGTGCCAGCGGGGAGACAGTGGACCACGAGCAGTACTTC. As protein: CASGETVDHEQYF. The chain is built from TRBV6-6 and TRBJ2-7; D may be TRBD1 or TRBD2 (5 bases each). The CDR3 has 13 residues. Germline CDR1 and CDR2: MNHNY and SVGAGI (reference sequence). Between the trimmed V and J ends, which lost 8 bases and 5 bases, there was a span of 16 bases.

To note about this clonotype: This sequence may be a read error, since a much larger clone differs from it by one base. V gene TRBV10-3 combines with J gene TRBJ1-1; the match to TRBD1 covers 9 bases. Germline lookup yields CDR1 ENHRY and CDR2 SYGVKD. J was trimmed by 7 bases and V by 5 bases; bases with no gene match: 8. The CDR3 runs to 14 residues. CDR3 nucleotides: TGTGCCATCAGTTGGACAGGGGTGGGAAGTGAAGCTTTCTTT. Protein sequence: CAISWTGVGSEAFF.

V is TRBV13 and J is TRBJ2-2; D call uncertain. The CDR3 contains 15 residues. Germline-derived CDR1 and CDR2 are PRHDT and FYEKMQ (reference sequence). V lost 7 bases, J lost 0 bases, and 12 bases lay in between. CDR3 nucleotides: TGTGCCAGCAACCTAGGACGGACGAACACCGGGGAGCTGTTTTTT. Amino acid sequence: CASNLGRTNTGELFF.

In the case of this clonotype: Its ends do not fully match the called genes, so a read error is possible. The rearrangement links TRBV5-1 to TRBJ2-7; perhaps TRBD1 as D (6 bases). The CDR3 is 13 amino acids. Germline V gene data show CDR1 as SGHRS and CDR2 as YFSETQ. The CDR3 DNA is TGCGCCAACAGCTTGAAGGGGGCCTACGAGCAGTACTTC. Protein sequence: CANSLKGAYEQYF.

J is TRBJ2-1 and V is TRBV6-5; D could derive from TRBD1 or TRBD2 (5 bases each). V was shortened by 6 bases and J by 8 bases, with 23 bases between the two germline ends. The germline V gene encodes CDR1 MNHEY and CDR2 SVGAGI. This CDR3 comprises 16 residues. The CDR3 DNA reads as TGTGCCAGCAGCACAGCCCACGAGGGGCCCTCTGATGAGCAGTTCTTC. Protein: CASSTAHEGPSDEQFF.

CDR3: CASSQEIGSGGCGQETQYF. As DNA, the CDR3 is TGCGCCAGCAGCCAAGAGATTGGTAGCGGAGGGTGTGGCCAAGAGACCCAGTACTTC. The chain links TRBV4-1 to TRBJ2-5, with D perhaps matching TRBD2 (6 bases). This CDR3 comprises 19 residues. In germline, CDR1 is MGHRA, CDR2 YSYEKL. With 0 bases removed from V and 1 base from J, the gap between germline ends came to 21 bases.

For this clonotype: This could be a read error, since a much larger clone is one nucleotide away. The genes are TRBV12-3 or TRBV12-4 and TRBJ2-5; D not resolved. The CDR3 extends over 14 amino acids. CDR3 amino acids: CASSFRRRQEAQYF. The CDR3 DNA is TGTGCCAGCAGCTTCCGACGACGCCAAGAGGCCCAGTACTTC.

At least ten counts were recorded for this clonotype. The gene calls are TRBV11-2 and TRBJ2-2, with 13 bases fitting TRBD2. The CDR3 extends over 17 amino acids. Germline assignment: CDR1 SGHAT and CDR2 FQNNGV. V lost 6 bases to trimming and J lost 6 bases; unmatched junction nucleotides: 10. The CDR3 DNA reads as TGTGCCAGCAGACTTAGGACTAGCGGGAGCTTCCCCGGGGAGCTGTTTTTT. Amino acids: CASRLRTSGSFPGELFF.